The rows below give T cell receptor beta chains drawn from one sample of a study of OX40 agonist ivuxolimab in advanced cancers. The method was immunoSEQ multiplex PCR; TCRdb's version includes in-frame clones alone and lacks a portion of them. The repertoire holds about 64,000 clones, about 80% seen once, with 2% to 3% in the top ten. The specimen comprised CD4+ or CD8+ T cells sorted from blood, sampled in a trial of the OX40 agonist ivuxolimab. These receptors all come from an adult with an advanced solid tumor such as melanoma, head and neck, liver or kidney cancer. Both conserved end residues are part of each CDR3. D genes are given only for firm matches. Rows may omit the clone size; those that give it use once, few, many or a size class.

>TRBJ1-6|-|-|TRBV4-2
TGTGCCAGCAGCCAAGTGGTGGCGGAAGATAATTCACCCCTCCACTTT
CASSQVVAEDNSPLHF
>TRBJ1-5|-|-|TRBV19
TGTGCCAGTAGTAAACAGGAGGATCAGCCCCAGCATTTT
CASSKQEDQPQHF
>TRBJ2-5|-|TRBD2|TRBV9
TGTGCCAGCAGCGTTAGCCACTCGCGGGGGGGCGAACAGACCCAGTACTTC
CASSVSHSRGGEQTQYF
>TRBJ2-7|-|TRBD1|TRBV15
TGTGCCACCAGCAGGGGGGACAGGGGCTACGAGCAGTACTTC
CATSRGDRGYEQYF
>TRBJ1-1|-|-|TRBV10-3
TGTGCCATCAGTGGAGGGATTAACACTGAAGCTTTCTTT
CAISGGINTEAFF
>TRBJ1-2|-|-|TRBV5-5
TGTGCCAGCAGCTTGGAGGGAACGGAGTATGGCTACACCTTC
CASSLEGTEYGYTF
>TRBJ2-1|-|-|TRBV4-2
TGTGCCAGCAGCCCACATGCGGACGGTAGCTCCTACAATGAGCAGTTCTTC
CASSPHADGSSYNEQFF
>TRBJ2-2|-|-|TRBV5-4
TGTGCCAGCAGCTCCCCCCGGGATTCTAACACCGGGGAGCTGTTTTTT
CASSSPRDSNTGELFF
>TRBJ1-1|-|-|TRBV6-6
TGTGCCAGCAGTTACAGGGGACAGAACACTGAAGCTTTCTTT
CASSYRGQNTEAFF
>TRBJ2-7|-|-|TRBV29-1
TGCAGCGTTGAGTGGGCCTACGAGCAGTACTTC
CSVEWAYEQYF
>TRBJ2-6|-|-|TRBV7-9
TGTGCCAGCAGGGGTCGGAACTCTGGGGCCAACGTCCTGACTTTC
CASRGRNSGANVLTF
>TRBJ2-3|-|TRBD1|TRBV6-5
TGTGCCAGCAGCTTGGACAGGGCCGGAGATACGCAGTATTTT
CASSLDRAGDTQYF
>TRBJ2-5|-|TRBD2|TRBV19
TGTGCCAGTAGTCCTTGGACTAGCGGGAGTAAGACCCAGTACTTC
CASSPWTSGSKTQYF
>TRBJ1-2|-|-|TRBV14
TGTGCCAGCAGCCAGTTTGGGAAGGACTATGGCTACACCTTC
CASSQFGKDYGYTF
>TRBJ2-7|-|-|TRBV5-1
TGCGCCAGCAGCCCTCCGGGACACTACTACGAGCAGTACTTC
CASSPPGHYYEQYF
>TRBJ2-3|-|TRBD2|TRBV29-1
TGCAGCGAACGGACTAGCGGGAGCACAGATACGCAGTATTTT
CSERTSGSTDTQYF
>TRBJ1-2|-|-|TRBV7-8
TGTGCCAGCAGCTTAAGGGACACAAGTTATGGCTACACCTTC
CASSLRDTSYGYTF
>TRBJ2-7|-|-|TRBV4-1
TGCGCCAGCAGCCAAGATTGGACCACCCTCGAGCAGTACTTC
CASSQDWTTLEQYF
>TRBJ2-5|-|TRBD2|TRBV9
TGTGCCAGCAGCGTCGGGACTAGCGGGGGGGATCAAGAGACCCAGTACTTC
CASSVGTSGGDQETQYF
>TRBJ2-1|-|-|TRBV7-2
TGTGCCAGCAGCGACCGACTGGGGCGAGAGCAGTTCTTC
CASSDRLGREQFF
>TRBJ1-6|-|-|TRBV27
TGTGCCAGCATGGGGGGCGCCTCCTATAATTCACCCCTCCACTTT
CASMGGASYNSPLHF
>TRBJ2-2|few|-|TRBV11-2
TGTGCCAGCAGCTATATGGCCGGACAGCGGAACACCGGGGAGCTGTTTTTT
CASSYMAGQRNTGELFF
>TRBJ2-7|many|-|TRBV11-3
TGTGCCAGCAGCTTAGATTCTGTCTTCACCTACGAGCAGTACTTC
CASSLDSVFTYEQYF
>TRBJ1-4|-|-|TRBV18
TGTGCCAGCTCACCAATGAGAGCCGATTCAACTAATGAAAAACTGTTTTTT
CASSPMRADSTNEKLFF
>TRBJ1-2|-|-|TRBV7-2
TGTGCCAGCAGCTTAGTAGGACGGGGCGTCGGTCCACACTATGGCTACACCTTC
CASSLVGRGVGPHYGYTF
>TRBJ1-5|-|-|TRBV5-5
TGTGCCAGCAGCTTGGTGGCGGATAGCAATCAGCCCCAGCATTTT
CASSLVADSNQPQHF
>TRBJ1-1|-|TRBD1|TRBV18
TGTGCCAGCTCACCCAGACAGGGTCCAAACACTGAAGCTTTCTTT
CASSPRQGPNTEAFF
>TRBJ2-5|-|-|TRBV11-1
TGTGCCAGCAGCTTAGACAGTCAAGAGACCCAGTACTTC
CASSLDSQETQYF
>TRBJ2-2|-|-|TRBV2
TGTGCCAGCAGTGAAGCGCCCCAGCACACCGGGGAGCTGTTTTTT
CASSEAPQHTGELFF
>TRBJ1-1|-|TRBD1|TRBV6-6
TGTGCCAGCAGTTCCGGGACAGGGGGTCACACTGAAGCTTTCTTT
CASSSGTGGHTEAFF
>TRBJ2-1|-|-|TRBV7-3
TGTGCCAGCAGCGGTCGGGACAACTACAATGAGCAGTTCTTC
CASSGRDNYNEQFF
>TRBJ1-2|-|-|TRBV6-5
TGTGCCAGCAGTTACCGTCGAGGGGGGGCGGGCGGCTACACCTTC
CASSYRRGGAGGYTF
>TRBJ2-5|-|TRBD2|TRBV19
TGTGCCAGTAGCCGAATCGGCGCGGGAGGAGAGACCCAGTACTTC
CASSRIGAGGETQYF
>TRBJ2-5|once|-|TRBV25-1
TGTGCCAGCAGTGACTCAGGGACCCAAGAGACCCAGTACTTC
CASSDSGTQETQYF
>TRBJ2-3|-|TRBD1|TRBV10-1
TGCGCCAGCAGCCCTCGGGGACAGGCCACAGATACGCAGTATTTT
CASSPRGQATDTQYF
>TRBJ1-1|-|-|TRBV5-1
TGCGCCAGCAGCTCTGAGGGGGTGAACACTGAAGCTTTCTTT
CASSSEGVNTEAFF
>TRBJ2-1|-|TRBD2|TRBV11-2
TGTGCCAGCAGCCGATTAGCGGGACCATACAATGAGCAGTTCTTC
CASSRLAGPYNEQFF
>TRBJ2-7|-|-|TRBV6-1
TGTGCCAGCATTCCCCAATTAGGGTACGGCGAGCAGTACTTC
CASIPQLGYGEQYF
>TRBJ2-1|-|-|TRBV5-1
TGCGCCAGCAGCTGGGGGGATGAGCAGTTCTTC
CASSWGDEQFF
>TRBJ2-3|-|TRBD2|TRBV2
TGTGCCAGCAGTGAATTGTCTAGCGGTCCTATTACGCAGTATTTT
CASSELSSGPITQYF
>TRBJ1-4|-|-|TRBV6-1
TGTGCCAGCAGTGACAGGGGTGGGGAAAAACTGTTTTTT
CASSDRGGEKLFF